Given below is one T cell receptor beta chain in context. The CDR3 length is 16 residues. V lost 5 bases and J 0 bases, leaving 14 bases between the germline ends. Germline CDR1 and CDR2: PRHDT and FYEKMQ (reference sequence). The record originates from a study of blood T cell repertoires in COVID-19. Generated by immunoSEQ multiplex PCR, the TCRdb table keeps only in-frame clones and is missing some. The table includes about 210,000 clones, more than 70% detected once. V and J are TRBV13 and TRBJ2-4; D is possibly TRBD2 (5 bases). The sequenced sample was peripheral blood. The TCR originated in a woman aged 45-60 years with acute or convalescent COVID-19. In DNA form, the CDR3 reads TGTGCCAGCAGCCCGCTCGGGGAACTAGCCAAAAACATTCAGTACTTC. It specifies CASSPLGELAKNIQYF.